Below, 4 T cell receptor beta chains from the same sample are listed, as sequenced in a study of T cell responses to AZD1222 COVID-19 vaccine. TCRdb's table, derived via immunoSEQ multiplex PCR, lists solely in-frame clones and lacks some. The table records tens of thousands of clones, roughly nine tenths of them present only once. This material consisted of peripheral blood, taken 28 days after the second AZD1222 dose. These receptors were taken from an adult who received the AZD1222 COVID-19 vaccine.

The chain recombines TRBV7-9 with TRBJ1-1, with D unclear. Trimming cost V 3 bases and J 7 bases, with 9 bases left between them. CDR1 SEHNR and CDR2 FQNEAQ come from the germline V gene (reference sequence). The length of the CDR3 is 12 residues. The CDR3 is CASSLVRFEAFF. The CDR3 DNA sequence: TGTGCCAGCAGCTTGGTTCGTTTTGAAGCTTTCTTT. The entire variable domain, with the rest obtained from reference TRBV7-9 and TRBJ1-1, is as follows: DTGVSQNPRHKITKRGQNVTFRCDPISEHNRLYWYRQTLGQGPEFLTYFQNEAQLEKSRLLSDRFSAERPKGSFSTLEIQRTEQGDSAMYLCASSLVRFEAFFGQGTRLTVV.

The chain uses TRBV28 and TRBJ2-7; 7 bases align to TRBD1. The junction had 19 bases not matched to a gene; V was cut back by 6 bases and J by 2 bases. The CDR3 covers 18 residues. The germline CDR1 and CDR2 sequences are MDHEN and SYDVKM. DNA of the CDR3: TGTGCCAGCAGCCCCCAACGTGGGCAGGGGGTTAGCCCCTACGAGCAGTACTTC. Translated, it gives CASSPQRGQGVSPYEQYF.

The chain couples TRBV11-2 to TRBJ2-7; TRBD2 is a possible D gene (6 bases). The CDR3 loop spans 16 amino acids. Germline CDR1 and CDR2: SGHAT and FQNNGV. With 2 bases removed from V and 7 bases from J, the gap between germline ends came to 21 bases. CDR3 loop: CASSLPAGPSSKEQYF. The CDR3 region has the DNA TGTGCCAGCAGCTTACCGGCGGGACCGTCCTCGAAGGAGCAGTACTTC.

This chain joins TRBV16 and TRBJ1-1; D is perhaps TRBD1 (6 bases). This CDR3 contains 14 residues. Germline V CDR1 and CDR2: KGHSY, FQNENV. V lost 1 base to trimming and J lost 2 bases, with 8 bases between them. The CDR3 nucleotides read TGTGCCAGCAGCCAATTAGGGACAAACACTGAAGCTTTCTTT. Translated, it gives CASSQLGTNTEAFF.